The rows below give T cell receptor beta chains drawn from one sample of a study of T-cell memory formation after mild COVID-19. TCRdb ran MiXCR on the 5' RACE reads and lists one entry per CDR3 protein. The table records approximately 580,000 distinct CDR3 sequences, roughly 21% of them present only once. Sequenced input: PBMCs or a T cell subset sorted from them (not recorded which). The receptors shown here come from an adult woman who had mild COVID-19 (a few samples of this study predate the infection). Cell type and time point are not known. CDR3s leave out the opening cysteine and the closing phenylalanine or tryptophan. A row's size may be missing; if present it is once, few, many or a size class.

clone size: few; V gene: TRBV20-1; CDR3 protein: SATPGQGAEEQY
clone size: few; V gene: TRBV5-6; CDR3 protein: ASSLRRPRYEKLF
clone size: NA; V gene: TRBV29-1; CDR3 protein: SVEVGVTGTGELF
clone size: NA; V gene: TRBV7-6; CDR3 protein: ASSRGRLAGSQETQY
clone size: many; V gene: TRBV5-6; CDR3 protein: ASSLWEGYEQY
clone size: few; V gene: TRBV7-9; CDR3 protein: ASSLAIGTSGSNEQF
clone size: few; V gene: TRBV19; CDR3 protein: ASSIDAFMNTEAF
clone size: few; V gene: TRBV29-1; CDR3 protein: SVEGADRGNEQF
clone size: NA; V gene: TRBV4-2; CDR3 protein: ASSQTPGLGNTIY
clone size: NA; V gene: TRBV24-1; CDR3 protein: ATSDPTPGYNEQF
clone size: NA; V gene: TRBV12-3/TRBV12-4; CDR3 protein: ASSTSGGAYEQY
clone size: many; V gene: TRBV6-1; CDR3 protein: ASGDGGGQETQY
clone size: NA; V gene: TRBV20-1; CDR3 protein: SAYSGRGLSYNEQF
clone size: few; V gene: TRBV3-1; CDR3 protein: ASSQAGGVGGYT
clone size: NA; V gene: TRBV7-3; CDR3 protein: ASSPDGASGNTIY
clone size: few; V gene: TRBV15; CDR3 protein: ATSTIIDRGPGYT
clone size: NA; V gene: TRBV6-1; CDR3 protein: ASSDWVVNYGYT
clone size: NA; V gene: TRBV29-1; CDR3 protein: SVTLPGGSYEQY
clone size: few; V gene: TRBV27; CDR3 protein: ASAPAAYNEQF
clone size: few; V gene: TRBV20-1; CDR3 protein: SVTPSGTYEQY
clone size: few; V gene: TRBV9; CDR3 protein: ASSYNTGQGSDIQY
clone size: few; V gene: TRBV25-1; CDR3 protein: ASSESWGTNEQY
clone size: NA; V gene: TRBV20-1; CDR3 protein: SYLGSGQGNYGYT